Sequencing of this TCR beta chain was carried out in a study of tumor-infiltrating lymphocytes in localized non-small cell lung cancer (dated by TCRdb to the early 2020s). Study-wide context: Patients whose samples were collected after neoadjuvant chemotherapy, as well as both smokers and never-smokers and several histologies, were included in the cohort. A total of roughly 57 patients were included in the paired tumor versus uninvolved lung comparison of immunoSEQ T-cell fraction. From each patient came resected tumor tissue plus uninvolved lung tissue from that same patient, and the uninvolved lung tissue was described as non-adjacent to the tumor. Flow cytometry, multiplex immunofluorescence, RNA-seq, exome sequencing and proteomics were applied to the same patients as TCR sequencing, which was one of several integrated assays. In total, the ICON cohort consisted of 150 surgical patients with localized non-small cell lung cancer who had their tumors resected. Results the study describes overall, beyond this receptor: No association of tumor T-cell fraction from TCR sequencing with recurrence-free survival was found (p = 0.61). Different pieces of the same tissue were used for different assays, so technical variation could not be separated from intratumor heterogeneity. The TCR-derived T-cell fraction showed no difference between the flow cytometry-defined immunotypes IM1 (good prognosis) and IM2 (poor prognosis). Assay coverage differed among patients according to how much tissue was available, so only a subset of the cohort had TCR sequencing. Consistent with immunofluorescence CD3 counts, TCRbeta sequencing supported greater T cell infiltration in tumors than in uninvolved lung tissue.

Enrollment in ICON was initiated in early 2016, and the last patient was enrolled in September 2018. A subcohort of 76 patients provided fresh tumor and matched uninvolved tissue for in-depth immune analyses, with TCR sequencing among those analyses. TCR sequencing was performed on DNA isolated from bulk tissue, without cell sorting. This clone was seen a few times. It lacks a known antigen. Base qualities are not at hand, and no much larger clone is one base apart. TCR sequencing with the immunoSEQ assay provided the T-cell fraction in tumor and uninvolved lung tissue. Per the authors' processing: For survival analysis, patients were divided into high (upper tertile) and low (lower two tertiles) T-cell fraction groups, which were compared by log-rank test. A signed-rank test was used to test paired tumor versus uninvolved lung differences in T-cell fraction. TCRdb carries this immuneACCESS record with in-frame sequences only. Its versions omit some clonotypes, under half of them owing to an unresolved V gene in the studies checked, with the rest unexplained. The V and J calls and clone size are taken from that table; D and trimming were inferred from the DNA. Within this sample are tens of thousands of clones, with over 60% of them counted one time only. The ten largest account for over 6% of the sample.

CDR1 and CDR2 were assigned from the germline V gene (reference sequence) as LNHDA and SQIVND. The germline ends are 9 bases apart after V is trimmed by 5 bases and J by 0 bases. The CDR3 numbers 14 residues from cysteine through phenylalanine. Here the CDR3 DNA is all that survives: 42 bases in frame from base 1. Input material: lung tumor tissue. This receptor was taken from a human donor with non-small cell lung cancer. The rearranged chain carries TRBV19 and TRBJ2-3; matching of 5 bases hints at TRBD2 as the D gene. This receptor has the CDR3 CASSRRTSTDTQYF. Here is the DNA: TGTGCCAGTAGTCGGCGGACTAGCACAGATACGCAGTATTTT.